This T cell receptor beta chain was retrieved from a study of blood T cell repertoires in COVID-19. As for the study in general: Sites across the United States, Italy and Spain contributed samples from acute and convalescent COVID-19. Sample material is recorded as cDNA or gDNA derived from T cells, B-cell-depleted T cells, or PBMCs.

How the authors handled the data: It was from reference gene primer amplification that nucleated cell counts were estimated. Profiling relied on immunoSEQ multiplex PCR, and the TCRdb table lists in-frame clones only, not all of them. The DNA gave D and trimming, while V, J and clone size come from that table. The repertoire holds under 450,000 clones, with more than 70% as singletons. Germline loops: CDR1 SGHRS, CDR2 YFSETQ. CDR3 size: 14 residues. With V trimmed by 5 bases and J by 1 base, 2 bases remained unmatched. It was during active infection that Seattle patients were enrolled and then longitudinally followed.

The specimen sequenced was peripheral blood. The rearrangement uses TRBV5-1 and TRBJ2-4; 8 bases are a match to TRBD1. This TCR was sampled from a woman aged 45-59 years with COVID-19, enrolled during active disease. CDR3 sequence reads: CASRRTGAKNIQYF. The CDR3 DNA is TGCGCCAGCAGGCGGACAGGGGCCAAAAACATTCAGTACTTC.